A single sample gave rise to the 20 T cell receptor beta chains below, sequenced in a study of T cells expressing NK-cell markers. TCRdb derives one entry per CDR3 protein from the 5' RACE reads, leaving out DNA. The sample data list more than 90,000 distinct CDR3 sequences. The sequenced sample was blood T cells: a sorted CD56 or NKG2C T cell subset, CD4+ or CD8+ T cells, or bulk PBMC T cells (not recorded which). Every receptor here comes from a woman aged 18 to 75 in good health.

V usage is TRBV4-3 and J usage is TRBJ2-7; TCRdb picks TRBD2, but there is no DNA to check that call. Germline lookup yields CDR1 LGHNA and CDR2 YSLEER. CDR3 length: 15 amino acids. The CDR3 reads CASSQDAGTGRKQYF.

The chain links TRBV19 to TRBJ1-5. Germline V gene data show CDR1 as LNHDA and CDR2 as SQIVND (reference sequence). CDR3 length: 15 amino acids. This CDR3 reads CASSISVAVNQPQHF.

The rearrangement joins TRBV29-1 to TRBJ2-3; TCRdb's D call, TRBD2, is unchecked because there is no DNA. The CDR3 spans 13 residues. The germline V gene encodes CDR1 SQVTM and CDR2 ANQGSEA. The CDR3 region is CSVETSDTDTQYF.

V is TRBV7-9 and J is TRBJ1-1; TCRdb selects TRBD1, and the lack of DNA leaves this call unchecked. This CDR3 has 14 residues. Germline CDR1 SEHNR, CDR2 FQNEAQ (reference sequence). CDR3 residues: CASSSTTGNTEAFF.

CDR3 protein: CSAESSAYTEAFF. The gene calls are TRBV29-1 and TRBJ1-1. Germline CDR1 and CDR2: SQVTM and ANQGSEA. This CDR3 is 13 amino acids long.

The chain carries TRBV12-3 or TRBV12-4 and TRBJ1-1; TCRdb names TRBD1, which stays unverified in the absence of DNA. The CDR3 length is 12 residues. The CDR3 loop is CASSTGTIEAFF.

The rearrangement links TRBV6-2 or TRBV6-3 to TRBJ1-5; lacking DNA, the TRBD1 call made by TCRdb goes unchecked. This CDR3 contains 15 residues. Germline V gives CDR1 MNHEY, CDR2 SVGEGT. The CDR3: CASSWTGGSGEPQHF.

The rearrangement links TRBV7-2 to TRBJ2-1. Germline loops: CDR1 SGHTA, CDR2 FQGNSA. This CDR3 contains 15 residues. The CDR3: CASSWVSASNNEQFF.

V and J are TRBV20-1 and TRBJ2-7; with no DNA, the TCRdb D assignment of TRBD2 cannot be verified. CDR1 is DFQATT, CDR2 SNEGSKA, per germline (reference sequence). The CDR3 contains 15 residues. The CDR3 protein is CSATSVSSGGYEQYF.

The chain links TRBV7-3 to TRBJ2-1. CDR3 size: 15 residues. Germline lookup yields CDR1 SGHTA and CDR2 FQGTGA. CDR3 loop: CASSPYPSSYNEQFF.

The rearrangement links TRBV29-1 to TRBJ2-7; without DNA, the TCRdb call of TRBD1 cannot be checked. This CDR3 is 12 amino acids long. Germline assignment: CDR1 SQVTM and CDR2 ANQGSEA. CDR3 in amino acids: CSVVHGAYEQYF.

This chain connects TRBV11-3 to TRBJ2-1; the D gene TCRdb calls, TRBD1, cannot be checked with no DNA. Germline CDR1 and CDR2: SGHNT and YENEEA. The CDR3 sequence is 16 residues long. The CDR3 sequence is CASSLDRREAYNEQFF.

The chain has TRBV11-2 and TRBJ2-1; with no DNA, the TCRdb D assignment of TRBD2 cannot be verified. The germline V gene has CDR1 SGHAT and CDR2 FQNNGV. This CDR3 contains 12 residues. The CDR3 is CASSPRRNEQFF.

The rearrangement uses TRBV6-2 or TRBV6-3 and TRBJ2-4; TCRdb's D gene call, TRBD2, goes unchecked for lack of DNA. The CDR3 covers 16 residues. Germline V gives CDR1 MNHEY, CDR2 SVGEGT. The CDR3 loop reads CASSYPGLAVQNIQYF.

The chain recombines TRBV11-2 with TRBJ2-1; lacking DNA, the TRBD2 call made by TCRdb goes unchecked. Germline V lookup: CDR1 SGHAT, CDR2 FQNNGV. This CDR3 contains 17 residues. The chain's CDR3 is CASSLVAGGPQYNEQFF.

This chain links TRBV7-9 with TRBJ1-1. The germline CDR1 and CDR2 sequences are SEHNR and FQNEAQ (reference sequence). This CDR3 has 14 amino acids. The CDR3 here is CASSLVPDYLPAFF.

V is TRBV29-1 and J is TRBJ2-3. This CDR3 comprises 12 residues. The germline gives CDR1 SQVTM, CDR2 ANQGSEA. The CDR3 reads CSAFLSTDTQYF.

Here the CDR3 reads CASSISPSNEQFF. The chain recombines TRBV19 with TRBJ2-1. Germline CDR1 LNHDA, CDR2 SQIVND (reference sequence). The CDR3 consists of 13 residues.

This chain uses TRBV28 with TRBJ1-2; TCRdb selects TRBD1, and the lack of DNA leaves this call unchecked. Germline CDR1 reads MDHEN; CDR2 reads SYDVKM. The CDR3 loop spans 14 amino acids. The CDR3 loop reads CASSRTGGPYGYTF.

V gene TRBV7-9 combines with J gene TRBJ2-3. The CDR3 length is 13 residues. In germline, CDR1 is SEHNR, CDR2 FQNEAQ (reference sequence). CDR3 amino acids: CASSFGGTDTQYF.